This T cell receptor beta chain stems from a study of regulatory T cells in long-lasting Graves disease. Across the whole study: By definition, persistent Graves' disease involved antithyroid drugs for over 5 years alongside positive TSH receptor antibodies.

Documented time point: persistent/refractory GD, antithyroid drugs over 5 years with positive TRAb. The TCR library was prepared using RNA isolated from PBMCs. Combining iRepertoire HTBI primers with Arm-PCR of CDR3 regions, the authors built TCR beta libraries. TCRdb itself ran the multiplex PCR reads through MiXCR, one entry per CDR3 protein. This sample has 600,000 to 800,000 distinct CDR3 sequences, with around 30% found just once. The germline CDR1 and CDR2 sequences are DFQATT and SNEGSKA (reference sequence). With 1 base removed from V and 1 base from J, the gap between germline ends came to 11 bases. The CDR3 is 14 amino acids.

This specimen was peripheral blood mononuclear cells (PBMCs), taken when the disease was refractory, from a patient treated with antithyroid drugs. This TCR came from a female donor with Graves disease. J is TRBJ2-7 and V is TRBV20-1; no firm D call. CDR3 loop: CSARGPTESYEQYF. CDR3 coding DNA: TGCAGTGCTAGAGGGCCCACTGAGTCCTACGAGCAGTACTTC.